This TCR beta chain comes out of a study of molecular identifiers for immune sequencing clone quantification (dated by TCRdb to between 2017 and 2018). For context, the study as a whole: For a replicate experiment, the RNA from either approximately 20,000 or 100,000 naive CD8 T cells was divided into five aliquots, and four of those aliquots went on to sequencing. This methods study benchmarked molecular-identifier clustering-based TCR repertoire sequencing (MIDCIRS) and TCR RNA copy counting, using CD8 T cells to do so. On the study overall, not on this receptor specifically: Highly expanded clone sizes could be underestimated if identical TCR molecules share a barcode. Spiked-in Jurkat TCR RNA equal to a single cell's worth was reported to be detectable even within 1,100,000 naive CD8 T cells. Spiked-in Jurkat TCR RNA (around eleven copies' worth), which is not part of the donor repertoire, was contained in the naive libraries. In CMV-specific effector cells, clones with more than 20 RNA copies contained over 97% of molecules, whereas in naive cells such clones contained under 1% of molecules. When barcode sub-clustering was omitted, TCR diversity was inflated by chimeric consensus sequences, with chimeras reaching as high as 47%. Modeling estimated approximately 3 recovered TCR RNA copies per cell, compared with 8.5 to 10 by digital PCR, which implies 30% to 35% capture efficiency.

Library prep was done by PCR. Sequencing relied on an Illumina HiSeq 4000. Bulk TCR libraries were generated as previously described, with the TCR primers listed in Table S5 used. Total RNA was purified with the Qiagen AllPrep DNA/RNA kit. Reads from multiple sequencing runs of the same library were pooled before analysis. In the authors' own workflow: Only reads with exact TCR constant sequence were kept, trimmed to 150 nt, and grouped by their 12-nt molecular barcodes. Reads within each barcode group were sub-clustered using a 15% Levenshtein threshold, and quality-weighted consensus sequences were constructed for each RNA molecule. Non-functional sequences were discarded, and so were lower-count sequences lying one edit away from another sequence. Based on a fit of two negative binomial distributions, barcode sub-clusters having less than 20% of the maximum read count were discarded. TCRdb itself trimmed the public reads at Q25 with fastp, ran MiXCR and retained productive beta chains. Each CDR3 protein appears once, grouped with its most common genes and DNA. The V and J calls follow TCRdb's processing rather than the paper's. This sample gives around 470,000 distinct CDR3 sequences in total; about 21% of them show up just once. The ten largest make up around 0.86% of the sample.

In its sample, this clonotype was seen a few times. Its antigen is still unknown. No much larger clonotype is one base removed from it; base qualities were not supplied. Libraries of naive CD8 T cells were built from anywhere between about 17,000 and 1,000,000 sorted cells, with 10%, 30% or 50% of the purified RNA used. Naive CD8 T cells, defined as CD8+CD4-CCR7+CD45RA+, were FACS-sorted into RLT Plus buffer on a BD FACSAria II. To test detection sensitivity, Jurkat RNA equal to 9 to 10 TCR copies was added to samples of about 19,000-1,100,000 naive CD8 T cells. Enrichment of CD8 T cells was performed with RosetteSep CD8+ T Cell Enrichment Cocktail and Ficoll-Paque, after which ACK red cell lysis was carried out. V sheds 1 base and J sheds 3 bases, leaving 11 bases between their ends. The CDR3 covers 15 residues, taking in both the cysteine and the phenylalanine. Of all the DNA, just the CDR3 is kept, 45 bases in frame from base 1. Sequences SGHRS (CDR1) and YFSETQ (CDR2) are obtained from the germline V gene.

The sequenced material came from naive CD8+ T cells from blood, with Jurkat cell RNA spiked in. Sample cell subset or site, as interpreted from the label and publication: FACS-sorted CD8+CD4-CCR7+CD45RA+ naive T cells. The receptor's source is a human donor in good health. Some libraries in this study had Jurkat cell RNA spiked in. The V and J genes are TRBV5-1 and TRBJ2-1; TRBD1 is a weak D gene call, 6 bases matching. In nucleotides, the sequence is TGCGCCAGCAGCTTGCCAGGGGCTCGCTACAATGAGCAGTTCTTC. Translated, this is CASSLPGARYNEQFF. The CDR3, completed at both ends by the reference TRBV5-1 and TRBJ2-1 genes, gives the full variable domain KAGVTQTPRYLIKTRGQQVTLSCSPISGHRSVSWYQQTPGQGLQFLFEYFSETQRNKGNFPGRFSGRQFSNSRSEMNVSTLELGDSALYLCASSLPGARYNEQFFGPGTRLTVL.